This is a list of T cell receptor beta chains from one sample in a study of vaccination effects on CD4 cells after COVID-19. These receptors' targets are unknown. The method was immunoSEQ multiplex PCR; TCRdb's version includes in-frame clones alone and lacks a portion of them. The sample has 52,000 or so clones; around 70% are singletons. This specimen consisted of CD4+ T cells from PBMCs cultured with SARS-CoV-2 spike peptides, obtained before COVID-19 vaccination. These receptor sequences come from a human donor who received a COVID-19 vaccine. CDR3s include the opening cysteine and the closing phenylalanine or tryptophan. Each record gives: clone size, J gene, D gene, V gene, CDR3 protein, CDR3 DNA. The D gene is left open where the match is weak. Clone size, where shown, is once, few, many, or a class for clones that have expanded.

>.|TRBJ2-3|.|TRBV27
CASSSGLKGQYF
TGTGCCAGCAGTTCCGGGTTAAAGGGGCAGTATTTT
>.|TRBJ1-2|.|TRBV20-1
CSASGYGYTF
TGCAGTGCTAGTGGGTATGGCTACACCTTC
>.|TRBJ1-1|.|TRBV30
CAWSRGMGSSRERTEAFF
TGTGCCTGGAGTAGGGGGATGGGATCTTCCCGGGAGAGGACTGAAGCTTTCTTT
>.|TRBJ2-7|TRBD1|TRBV5-4
CASSPPGTGVPYEQYF
TGTGCCAGCAGCCCGCCCGGGACAGGGGTGCCCTACGAGCAGTACTTC
>.|TRBJ2-7|.|TRBV6-1
CASSEVSYEQYF
TGTGCCAGCAGTGAAGTGTCCTACGAGCAGTACTTC
>.|TRBJ1-2|.|TRBV18
CASSPPYRGVYGYTF
TGTGCCAGCTCACCACCTTATAGAGGGGTCTATGGCTACACCTTC
>once|TRBJ2-2|.|TRBV19
CASSIAQGYWELFF
TGTGCCAGTAGTATAGCCCAGGGGTATTGGGAGCTGTTTTTT
>.|TRBJ1-1|TRBD1|TRBV30
CAWCPGTENTEAFF
TGTGCCTGGTGCCCGGGGACAGAGAACACTGAAGCTTTCTTT
>.|TRBJ1-1|TRBD1|TRBV12-5
CASGLVLGRGRTEAFF
TGTGCTAGTGGTTTGGTACTCGGGAGGGGGCGCACTGAAGCTTTCTTT
>.|TRBJ2-1|.|TRBV10-2
CASRGRDMVYNEQFF
TGCGCCAGCAGGGGGCGAGATATGGTGTACAATGAGCAGTTCTTC
>.|TRBJ2-4|.|TRBV19
CASTPRGAAKNIQYF
TGTGCCAGTACGCCCCGGGGGGCGGCCAAAAACATTCAGTACTTC
>.|TRBJ1-1|.|TRBV20-1
CRGNTEAFF
TGCAGGGGGAACACTGAAGCTTTCTTT
>many|TRBJ1-2|.|TRBV3-1/TRBV3-2
CASSQDARASNYGYTF
TGTGCCAGCAGCCAAGATGCCAGGGCTTCCAACTATGGCTACACCTTC
>few|TRBJ2-2|.|TRBV15
CATSRERDGTGELFF
TGTGCCACCAGCAGAGAAAGGGATGGCACCGGGGAGCTGTTTTTT
>.|TRBJ2-7|.|TRBV4-3
CASSQELSRAGSYEQYF
TGCGCCAGCAGCCAAGAGTTAAGTAGGGCGGGCTCCTACGAGCAGTACTTC
>many|TRBJ1-6|.|TRBV3-1/TRBV3-2
CASSQGGDNSPLHF
TGTGCCAGCAGCCAAGGTGGGGACAACTCACCCCTCCACTTT
>.|TRBJ1-1|.|TRBV5-6
CASSPRWAGVGLNTEAFF
TGTGCCAGCAGCCCCCGGTGGGCAGGGGTCGGGCTGAACACTGAAGCTTTCTTT
>.|TRBJ1-1|.|TRBV27
CASSSKGGEDTEAFF
TGTGCCAGCAGTTCGAAGGGGGGGGAGGACACTGAAGCTTTCTTT
>.|TRBJ2-3|.|TRBV5-1
CASSVGLVDTQYF
TGCGCCAGCAGCGTGGGACTGGTGGATACGCAGTATTTT
>.|TRBJ2-3|.|TRBV6-1
CASSEVQGMTDTQYF
TGTGCCAGCAGTGAGGTTCAGGGGATGACAGATACGCAGTATTTT
>.|TRBJ1-1|.|TRBV3-1/TRBV3-2
CASSRLMNTEAFF
TGTGCCAGCAGCCGTTTGATGAACACTGAAGCTTTCTTT
>few|TRBJ1-1|.|TRBV19
CASSTLRTEAFF
TGTGCCAGTAGTACTTTGCGGACTGAAGCTTTCTTT
>.|TRBJ1-3|.|TRBV30
CAWSTIVGNTIYF
TGTGCCTGGAGTACTATAGTTGGAAACACCATATATTTT
>.|TRBJ2-2|TRBD2|TRBV14
CASSQRASGSPGELFF
TGTGCCAGCAGCCAAAGGGCGAGCGGGAGCCCCGGGGAGCTGTTTTTT
>.|TRBJ1-3|.|TRBV4-2
CASSQSGTSGNTIYF
TGTGCCAGCAGCCAGAGCGGGACCTCTGGAAACACCATATATTTT
>.|TRBJ1-5|TRBD1|TRBV10-3
CAISFGQGGNQPQHF
TGTGCCATCAGCTTCGGACAGGGGGGTAATCAGCCCCAGCATTTT
>few|TRBJ2-2|TRBD1|TRBV6-2/TRBV6-3
CASSYFGTGETGELFF
TGTGCCAGCAGTTATTTTGGGACAGGGGAAACCGGGGAGCTGTTTTTT